One T cell receptor (beta chain) is described in this entry. Its antigen is unknown. Base qualities are missing; no much larger clone stands one base away. The reads were generated on an Illumina HiSeq 1500. TCRdb reprocessed the public reads (quality trimming at Q25 with fastp, clone calling with MiXCR) and kept in-frame beta chains. When rows share a CDR3 protein, they turn into one entry using the most common DNA and genes. The sample records hundreds of thousands of distinct CDR3 sequences, about 33% of which are singletons. Of the sample, 15% to 20% falls within the top ten clones. The data belong to a study of T cell repertoires in cytomegalovirus infection (dated by TCRdb to about 2019). The study in broad terms: The peptide stimulations were aimed at well-studied HLA-B-restricted epitopes as well as recently identified HLA-C-restricted CMV epitopes, whose presentation resists viral immunomodulation. Donor HLA type was relevant to the analysis, because carriage of CMV infection together with the matching HLA type was indicated by public TCR beta signatures.

The label giving this sample's treatment or condition can be read as: in vitro stimulation with specific CMV peptide epitopes to enrich CMV-specific T cells. V sheds 2 bases and J sheds 0 bases, leaving 8 bases between their ends. Taken from cysteine to phenylalanine, the CDR3 has 15 residues. Only CDR3 DNA remains: 45 bases, in frame from the first base. Results and caveats for the whole study, not just this receptor: The ex vivo response was dominated by HLA-C-restricted CMV-specific TCR beta clonotypes, and the single most frequent clonotype in two of eight donors was supplied by these HLA-C-restricted clonotypes. Carriers of CMV infection plus the relevant HLA type were discriminated by the cumulative frequency of public TCR beta family members in the study cohort and in an independent roughly 350-donor cohort.

The sequence links TRBV12-3 or TRBV12-4 to TRBJ1-5; no D gene is confidently identified. This receptor was taken from a human donor in good health (CMV status not recorded). Some clones in this sample may be carry-over from other donors' samples. Source: cultured PBMCs, taken from culture after CMV antigen stimulation. Read as DNA, the sequence is TGTGCCAGCAGTTTAATGGGGAATAGCAATCAGCCCCAGCATTTT. Protein translation: CASSLMGNSNQPQHF.